This T cell receptor beta chain originates from a study of CD8+ T cells in alopecia areata. Study background: People stayed on tofacitinib for 6 to 18 months, then stopped the drug for 6 months.

RNA extraction and reverse transcription yielded cDNA as sequencing template. Here immunoSEQ multiplex PCR was the method, and the copy in TCRdb shows in-frame clones only, minus some. This table has 64,000 or so clones, around 46% appearing once. The CDR3 consists of 14 residues. CDR1 SQVTM and CDR2 ANQGSEA come from the germline V gene. Trimming shortened V by 6 bases and J by 0 bases, and 15 bases separated the two germline ends. Described treatment: oral pan-JAK inhibitor, 5-10 mg twice daily. It was from alopecia areata patients that lesional scalp punch biopsies and peripheral blood were collected. The sorting of PBMCs gave CD4+ and CD8+ T cells.

The sequence was obtained from a human donor with alopecia areata. The chain carries TRBV29-1 and TRBJ2-7, with a possible D match to TRBD2 (5 bases). The material was CD8+ T cells sorted from blood, obtained around week 36, from a patient treated with tofacitinib. CDR3 coding DNA: TGCAGCGTAAGCCGGGGTTTAAGCTCCTACGAGCAGTACTTC. This sequence encodes CSVSRGLSSYEQYF.